This passage covers 2 T cell receptor beta chains from one sample sequenced in a study of cytomegalovirus exposure and HLA in healthy donors. PCR involved 60 Vbeta and 13 Jbeta primers. Assay used: immunoSEQ multiplex PCR; TCRdb lists only in-frame clones, some missing. The table shows roughly 110,000 clones, with roughly 68% occurring only once. Sequenced input: PBMCs. The receptors shown here come from a man aged 25-40 years in good health and CMV-seropositive.

The chain joins TRBV9 to TRBJ1-1; 9 nucleotides align to TRBD1. Trimming cost V 3 bases and J 5 bases; bases outside gene matches: 8. Germline CDR1 reads SGDLS; CDR2 reads YYNGEE. CDR3 length equals 15 residues. The CDR3 DNA reads as TGTGCCAGCAGCGCCCTGGACAGGGGACGTACTGAAGCTTTCTTT. This encodes CASSALDRGRTEAFF.

CDR3 region: CASIKGGSLEQFF. DNA of the CDR3: TGTGCCAGCATCAAAGGTGGGAGCCTTGAGCAGTTCTTC. V gene TRBV6-6 combines with J gene TRBJ2-1; D might be TRBD2 (5 bases). The CDR3 covers 13 residues. Germline CDR1 reads MNHNY; CDR2 reads SVGAGI (reference sequence). Trimming stripped 7 bases from V and 9 bases from J, with 16 bases between.